This T cell receptor beta chain was profiled in a study of blood T cells in healthy people across ages (dated by TCRdb to 2013 to 2016). Regarding the research as a whole: In model experiments, roughly one uniquely barcoded TCR beta cDNA molecule per two T cells was captured by template switching. The study measured age-related changes in TCR beta repertoire diversity using deep sequencing normalized with unique cDNA molecular identifiers. Donors were grouped into four age groups: young (average 16 years), middle-aged (roughly 38), aged (around 60) and long-lived (over 80). Donors of different ages were randomly distributed across sequencing lanes to avoid experimental bias. Two additional independent replicas of 1 million unique cDNA reads from the same blood draw were analyzed for two donors (one aged 18 to 30 and one aged 80 or older).

Reading from cysteine to phenylalanine, the CDR3 counts 15 amino acids. Only the CDR3 DNA stays, 45 bases, in frame from base 1. CDR1 DFQATT and CDR2 SNEGSKA are derived from the germline V gene (reference sequence). About this clonotype itself: The antigen it recognizes is unknown. No much larger clone is present one base from it, and per-base qualities are unavailable.

Overall study results and their limits: Compared with the aged group, the long-lived group had more naive CD4+ T cells, fewer expanded clones and increased TCR diversity, suggesting age selection. Estimates of total diversity based on one million sequenced T cells were considered lower bounds and underestimates. Because donor CMV infection status was unknown, age-related changes in expanded clonotypes were potentially confounded. Because profiling used bulk unsorted PBMCs, naive and antigen-experienced compartments could not be compared conclusively. As age increased, observed TCR beta diversity per million T cells dropped in a roughly linear way, and a significant reduction was already evident by age 40. Observed TCR beta diversity correlated strongly with the percentage of naive T cells measured by flow cytometry.

Systemically healthy Caucasian individuals from Russia, some 36 in total and aged about 6 to 95 years, were included as donors. Approximately 9.7 milliliters of peripheral blood were drawn from each donor into EDTA-treated Vacutainer tubes. Ficoll-Paque density-gradient centrifugation was used to isolate PBMCs, with at least 6.5 million per sample. Total RNA was extracted from PBMCs with Trizol reagent, with at least 5 micrograms obtained per sample. Naive CD45RAhigh/CD27high T cell percentages were measured by flow cytometry on a PBMC aliquot from every donor. Receptor libraries were prepared by 5' RACE. The data were produced on an Illumina HiSeq 2500. A second about 7 to 12 cycle PCR used a sample-barcoded 5' primer and a J-beta primer mix. A unique molecular identifier was introduced onto each TCR beta cDNA molecule by a template-switch 5' adaptor carrying 12 random nucleotides. Each sample yielded at least 3 million CDR3-containing paired-end reads. The Mint cDNA synthesis kit, primed by a TRBC-specific oligonucleotide, was used to synthesize first-strand cDNA from all RNA. Following uracil-DNA glycosylase treatment, a first 18-cycle PCR with universal primers M1SS and BC2_uni_R was performed on all cDNA. For the original study's pipeline: Normalization of each sample was performed by random selection of 1 million high-quality reads, each carrying a distinct molecular identifier. Reads sharing molecular identifiers were discarded rather than binned into consensus sequences. CDR3 identification, clonotype clustering and error correction used MiTCR with a Q25 quality threshold and the strictest error-elimination algorithm. A nonparametric unseen species model with Euler transformation was used to estimate lower-bound total TCR beta diversity. Clones were called with MiXCR by TCRdb after fastp trimmed the public reads at Q25, and only in-frame beta chains were retained. Rows merge per CDR3 protein into single entries with the most common DNA and genes. The authors' filters were not applied to this entry. Across this sample there are 1.5 million to 2 million distinct CDR3 sequences, with 25% to 30% seen only once. Around 7.7% of the sample lies in the top ten.

Source material: blood. The receptor was derived from a woman younger than 45 in good health. The chain is made from TRBV20-1 and TRBJ1-1; TRBD1 lines up with 12 middle nucleotides. The DNA reads TGCAGCTTACGGGACAGGGGGCTCGGGGACACTGAAGCTTTCTTT. This gives the protein CSLRDRGLGDTEAFF.